Listed below are T cell receptor beta chains from one sample, sequenced in a study of early T cells in non-severe SARS-CoV-2 infection. MiXCR was run by TCRdb on the 5' RACE reads, yielding one entry per CDR3 protein. The table includes 50,000 to 65,000 distinct CDR3 sequences, 9.1% detected once. The sample comprised whole blood. The receptors originated from an adult who was a healthcare worker with PCR-confirmed SARS-CoV-2 infection or an uninfected control (not recorded which). The CDR3 runs from the conserved cysteine through the conserved F or W. A D gene is named only where the DNA matches it firmly. Clone sizes are given selectively: once, few, many, or a class where the clone is expanded.

clone_size | j_call | v_call | d_call | cdr3_aa | cdr3_nt
many | TRBJ2-2 | TRBV7-3 | - | CASSYSGSFTGELFF | TGTGCCAGCAGCTATTCCGGGAGTTTCACCGGGGAGCTGTTTTTT
many | TRBJ2-1 | TRBV9 | - | CASSVVSGNEQFF | TGTGCCAGCAGCGTAGTAAGTGGGAATGAGCAGTTCTTC
many | TRBJ2-5 | TRBV11-1 | - | CASSPQGIAGETQYF | TGTGCCAGCAGCCCCCAGGGGATCGCAGGGGAGACCCAGTACTTC
many | TRBJ2-5 | TRBV29-1 | - | CSVEEGMARMAHAQYF | TGCAGCGTTGAAGAAGGCATGGCGAGAATGGCCCACGCCCAGTACTTC
few | TRBJ2-2 | TRBV7-8 | - | CASSLAGAGELFF | TGTGCCAGCAGCTTAGCGGGGGCTGGGGAGCTGTTTTTT
few | TRBJ2-1 | TRBV29-1 | - | CSVDVSAGRNEQFF | TGCAGCGTTGATGTTTCGGCAGGAAGGAATGAGCAGTTCTTC
many | TRBJ2-1 | TRBV7-2 | - | CASSFPLGAANNEQFF | TGTGCCAGCAGCTTCCCATTGGGGGCGGCCAACAATGAGCAGTTCTTC
many | TRBJ2-2 | TRBV18 | - | CASSRRSGELFF | TGTGCCAGCTCACGCCGATCCGGGGAGCTGTTTTTT
- | TRBJ2-7 | TRBV6-5 | - | CASSYLRTAETPFYEQYF | TGTGCCAGCAGTTACTTACGGACAGCAGAAACGCCTTTCTACGAGCAGTACTTC
many | TRBJ2-2 | TRBV12-3/TRBV12-4 | - | CASSSWGHTGELFF | TGTGCCAGCAGTTCCTGGGGACACACCGGGGAGCTGTTTTTT
many | TRBJ2-7 | TRBV7-2 | TRBD1 | CASSSGQGPYEQYF | TGTGCCAGCAGCTCCGGACAGGGACCGTACGAGCAGTACTTC
many | TRBJ1-1 | TRBV20-1 | - | CSARKGFDLSRRLEAFF | TGCAGTGCTAGGAAGGGTTTCGACCTATCCCGCCGTCTTGAAGCTTTCTTT
many | TRBJ2-3 | TRBV5-1 | - | CASRLDSPSTDTQYF | TGCGCCAGCAGATTGGACAGCCCTAGCACAGATACGCAGTATTTT
many | TRBJ1-4 | TRBV11-2 | - | CASSLRYNEKLFF | TGTGCCAGCAGCCTTCGTTATAATGAAAAACTGTTTTTT
many | TRBJ2-3 | TRBV7-9 | - | CASSATGSRHDTQYF | TGTGCCAGCAGCGCAACCGGGTCCCGACACGATACGCAGTATTTT
- | TRBJ2-4 | TRBV3-1 | - | CASSLRSPVDGAKNIQYF | TGTGCCAGCAGCCTGCGGAGTCCCGTGGATGGCGCCAAAAACATTCAGTACTTC
many | TRBJ2-2 | TRBV5-1 | - | CASHKQQGNTGELFF | TGCGCCAGTCATAAACAACAGGGGAACACCGGGGAGCTGTTTTTT
many | TRBJ2-1 | TRBV2 | TRBD2 | CASRTSGNRYNEQFF | TGTGCCAGCCGAACTAGCGGGAATAGATACAATGAGCAGTTCTTC